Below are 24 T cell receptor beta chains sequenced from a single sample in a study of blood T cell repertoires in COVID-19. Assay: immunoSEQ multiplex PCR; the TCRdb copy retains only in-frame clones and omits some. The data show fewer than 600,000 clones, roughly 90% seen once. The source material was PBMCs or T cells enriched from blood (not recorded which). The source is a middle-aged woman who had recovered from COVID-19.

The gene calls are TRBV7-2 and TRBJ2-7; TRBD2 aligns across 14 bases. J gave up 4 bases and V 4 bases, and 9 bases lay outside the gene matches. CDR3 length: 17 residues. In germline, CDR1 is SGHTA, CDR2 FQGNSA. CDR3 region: CASSYRLAGGPVYEQYF. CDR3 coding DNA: TGTGCCAGCAGCTACAGACTAGCGGGAGGGCCCGTGTACGAGCAGTACTTC.

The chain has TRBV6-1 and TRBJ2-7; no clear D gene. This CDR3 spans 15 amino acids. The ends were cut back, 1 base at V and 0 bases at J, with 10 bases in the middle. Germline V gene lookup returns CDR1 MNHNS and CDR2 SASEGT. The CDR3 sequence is CASSEGGSISYEQYF. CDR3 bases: TGTGCCAGCAGTGAAGGAGGTTCGATCTCCTACGAGCAGTACTTC.

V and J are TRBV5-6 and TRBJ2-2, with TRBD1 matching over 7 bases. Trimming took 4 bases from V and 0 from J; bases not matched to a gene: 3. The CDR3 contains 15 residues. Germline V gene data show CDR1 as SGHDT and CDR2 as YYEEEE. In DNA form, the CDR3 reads TGTGCCAGCAGCCCCGGGACAGCGAACACCGGGGAGCTGTTTTTT. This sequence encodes CASSPGTANTGELFF.

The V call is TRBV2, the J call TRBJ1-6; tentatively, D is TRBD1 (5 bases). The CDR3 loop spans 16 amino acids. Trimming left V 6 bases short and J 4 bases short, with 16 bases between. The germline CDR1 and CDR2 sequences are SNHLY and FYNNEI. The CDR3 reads CASSDQGVGYNSPLHF. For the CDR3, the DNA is TGTGCCAGCAGCGATCAGGGCGTGGGTTATAATTCACCCCTCCACTTT.

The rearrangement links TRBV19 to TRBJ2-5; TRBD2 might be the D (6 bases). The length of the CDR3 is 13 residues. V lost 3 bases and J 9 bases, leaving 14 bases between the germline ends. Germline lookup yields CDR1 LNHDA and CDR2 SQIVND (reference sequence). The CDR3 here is CASSISAGGAQYF. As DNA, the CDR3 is TGTGCCAGTAGTATTTCTGCGGGCGGGGCCCAGTACTTC.

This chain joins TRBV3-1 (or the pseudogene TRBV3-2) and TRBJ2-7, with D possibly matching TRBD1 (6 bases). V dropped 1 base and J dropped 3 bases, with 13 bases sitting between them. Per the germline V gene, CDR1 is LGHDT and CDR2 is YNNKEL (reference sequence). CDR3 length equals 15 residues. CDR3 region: CASSQGNTGYYEQYF. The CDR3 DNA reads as TGTGCCAGCAGCCAAGGTAATACAGGGTACTACGAGCAGTACTTC.

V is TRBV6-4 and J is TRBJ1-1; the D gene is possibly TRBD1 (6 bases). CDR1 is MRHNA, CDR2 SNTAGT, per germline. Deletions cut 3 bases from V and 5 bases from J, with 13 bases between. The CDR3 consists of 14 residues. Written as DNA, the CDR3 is TGTGCCAGCAGTGAACGAGGGGGAAGGACTGAAGCTTTCTTT. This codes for CASSERGGRTEAFF.

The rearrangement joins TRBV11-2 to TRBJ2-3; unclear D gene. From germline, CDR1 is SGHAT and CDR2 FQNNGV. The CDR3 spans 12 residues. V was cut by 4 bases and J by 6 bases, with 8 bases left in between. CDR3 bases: TGTGCCAGCAGCTCCCTTTATGATACGCAGTATTTT. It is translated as CASSSLYDTQYF.

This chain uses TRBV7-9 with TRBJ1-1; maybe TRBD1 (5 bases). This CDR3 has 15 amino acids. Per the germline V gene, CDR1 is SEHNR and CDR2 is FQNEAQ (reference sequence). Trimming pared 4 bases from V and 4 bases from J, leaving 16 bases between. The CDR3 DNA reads TGTGCCAGCAGCTCCCTGGGAAGGGGAGGCACTGAAGCTTTCTTT. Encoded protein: CASSSLGRGGTEAFF.

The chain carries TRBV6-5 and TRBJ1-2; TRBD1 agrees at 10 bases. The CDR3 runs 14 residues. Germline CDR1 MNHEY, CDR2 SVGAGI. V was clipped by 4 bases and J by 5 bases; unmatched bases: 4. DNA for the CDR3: TGTGCCAGCAGTTCCGGGACAGGGGATTATGGCTACACCTTC. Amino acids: CASSSGTGDYGYTF.

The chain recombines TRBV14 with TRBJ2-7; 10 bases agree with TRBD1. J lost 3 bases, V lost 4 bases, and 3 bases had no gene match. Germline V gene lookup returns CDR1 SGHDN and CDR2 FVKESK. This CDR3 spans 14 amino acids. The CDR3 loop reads CASSPRTGGYEQYF. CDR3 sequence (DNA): TGTGCCAGCAGCCCTCGGACAGGGGGCTACGAGCAGTACTTC.

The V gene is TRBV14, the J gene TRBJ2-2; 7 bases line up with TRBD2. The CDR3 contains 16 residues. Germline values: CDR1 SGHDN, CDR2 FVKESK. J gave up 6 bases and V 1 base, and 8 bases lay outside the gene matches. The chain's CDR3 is CASSQVAGRLAGELFF. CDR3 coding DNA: TGTGCCAGCAGCCAAGTAGCCGGGAGGTTGGCCGGGGAGCTGTTTTTT.

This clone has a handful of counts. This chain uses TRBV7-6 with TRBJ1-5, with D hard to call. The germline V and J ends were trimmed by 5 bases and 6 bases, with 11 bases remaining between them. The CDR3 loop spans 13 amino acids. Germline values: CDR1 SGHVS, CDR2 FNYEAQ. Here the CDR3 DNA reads TGTGCCAGCAGCCCGATGCCGGTTCAGCCCCAGCATTTT. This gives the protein CASSPMPVQPQHF. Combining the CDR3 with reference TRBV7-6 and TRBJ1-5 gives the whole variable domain GAGVSQSPRYKVTKRGQDVALRCDPISGHVSLYWYRQALGQGPEFLTYFNYEAQQDKSGLPNDRFSAERPEGSISTLTIQRTEQRDSAMYRCASSPMPVQPQHFGDGTRLSIL.

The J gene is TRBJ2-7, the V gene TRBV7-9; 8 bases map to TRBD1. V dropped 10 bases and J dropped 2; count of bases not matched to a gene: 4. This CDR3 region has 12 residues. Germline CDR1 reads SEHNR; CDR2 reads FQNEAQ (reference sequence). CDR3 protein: CATDRVTYEQYF. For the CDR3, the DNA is TGTGCCACGGACAGGGTAACCTACGAGCAGTACTTC.

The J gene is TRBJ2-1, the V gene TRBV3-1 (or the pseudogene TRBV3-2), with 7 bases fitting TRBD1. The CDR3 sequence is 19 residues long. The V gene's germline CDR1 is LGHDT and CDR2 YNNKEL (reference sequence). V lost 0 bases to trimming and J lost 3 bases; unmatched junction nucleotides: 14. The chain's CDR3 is CASSQDRGRGKSGYNEQFF. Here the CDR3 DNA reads TGTGCCAGCAGCCAAGATAGGGGCAGGGGGAAGAGTGGCTACAATGAGCAGTTCTTC.

This chain's CDR3 is CASSEDRRPNEAFF. The DNA for the CDR3 is TGTGCCAGCAGTGAAGACAGGCGGCCGAACGAAGCTTTCTTT. V gene TRBV2 combines with J gene TRBJ1-1, with D possibly TRBD1 on 5 matching bases. Trimming removed 1 base from V and 8 bases from J, with 14 bases in between. The CDR3 sequence is 14 residues long. Germline CDR1 and CDR2: SNHLY and FYNNEI.

The CDR3 here is CASSLALGQGYEQYF. The DNA for the CDR3 is TGTGCCAGCAGCTTAGCTCTGGGACAGGGTTACGAGCAGTACTTC. This chain uses TRBV13 with TRBJ2-7; TRBD1 agrees at 9 bases. The CDR3 totals 15 residues. The germline V gene has CDR1 PRHDT and CDR2 FYEKMQ (reference sequence). V lost 1 base to trimming and J lost 4 bases; unmatched junction nucleotides: 5.

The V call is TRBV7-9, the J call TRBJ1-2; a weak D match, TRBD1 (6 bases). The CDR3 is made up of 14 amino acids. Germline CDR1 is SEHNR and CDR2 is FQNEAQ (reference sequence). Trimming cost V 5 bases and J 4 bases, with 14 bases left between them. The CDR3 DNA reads TGTGCCAGCAGCACTCGACAGGTCCGCTATGGCTACACCTTC. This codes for CASSTRQVRYGYTF.

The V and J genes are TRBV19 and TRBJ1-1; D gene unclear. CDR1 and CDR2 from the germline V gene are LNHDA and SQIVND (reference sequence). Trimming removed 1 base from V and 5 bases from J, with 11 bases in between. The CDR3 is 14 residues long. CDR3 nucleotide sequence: TGTGCCAGTAGTATAGGACTACCCGGGACTGAAGCTTTCTTT. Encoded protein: CASSIGLPGTEAFF.

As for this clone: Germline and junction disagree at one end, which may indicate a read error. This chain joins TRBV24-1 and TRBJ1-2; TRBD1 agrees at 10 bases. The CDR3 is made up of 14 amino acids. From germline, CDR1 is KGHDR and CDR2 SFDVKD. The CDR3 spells CATSDPGTGDGHTF. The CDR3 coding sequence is TGTGCCACCAGTGATCCCGGGACAGGGGATGGCCACACCTTC.

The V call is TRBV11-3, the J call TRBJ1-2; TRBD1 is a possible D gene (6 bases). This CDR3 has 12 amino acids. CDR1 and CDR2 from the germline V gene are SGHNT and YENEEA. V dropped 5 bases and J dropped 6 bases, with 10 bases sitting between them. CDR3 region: CASSIQGDGYTF. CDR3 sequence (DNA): TGTGCCAGCAGCATACAGGGAGATGGCTACACCTTC.

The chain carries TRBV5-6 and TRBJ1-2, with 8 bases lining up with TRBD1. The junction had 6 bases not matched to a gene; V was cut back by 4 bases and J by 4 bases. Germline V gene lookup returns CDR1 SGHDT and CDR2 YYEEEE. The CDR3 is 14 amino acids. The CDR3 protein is CASSHGQGSYGYTF. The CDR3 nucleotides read TGTGCCAGCAGCCACGGACAGGGCTCCTATGGCTACACCTTC.

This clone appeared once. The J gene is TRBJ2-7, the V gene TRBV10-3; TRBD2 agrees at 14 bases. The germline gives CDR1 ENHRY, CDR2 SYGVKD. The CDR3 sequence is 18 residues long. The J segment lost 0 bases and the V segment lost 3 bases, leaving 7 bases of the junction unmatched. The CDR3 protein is CAISDGETSGRASYEQYF. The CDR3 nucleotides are TGTGCCATCAGTGACGGGGAGACTAGCGGGAGGGCCTCCTACGAGCAGTACTTC.

The CDR3 DNA is TGTGCCAGCAGTCCCACCTCCCGGGGGGCGGGTGGCTACACCTTC. Protein: CASSPTSRGAGGYTF. This rearrangement joins TRBV28 to TRBJ1-2; maybe TRBD1 (6 bases). Germline lookup yields CDR1 MDHEN and CDR2 SYDVKM. Trimming cost V 5 bases and J 7 bases, with 20 bases left between them. This CDR3 has 15 amino acids.